This T cell receptor (beta chain) was profiled in a study of cytomegalovirus exposure and HLA in healthy donors. V was clipped by 2 bases and J by 4 bases; unmatched bases: 12. The CDR3 spans 19 residues. Germline values: CDR1 MGHRA, CDR2 YSYEKL. Some clones are missing from TCRdb's copy, which holds only in-frame ones; the method was immunoSEQ multiplex PCR. The sample comprises some 260,000 clones, about nine tenths of which are singletons, and just over 3% rests with the top ten. The clonotype comes from a woman aged 25 to 39 in good health and CMV-seronegative. The V gene is TRBV4-1, the J gene TRBJ2-7, with 15 bases that match TRBD2. The sequenced sample consisted of PBMCs. CDR3 nucleotides: TGCGCCAGCAGCCAACTGCCGGGACTAGCGGGAGGCTCGCCGTACGAGCAGTACTTC. This sequence encodes CASSQLPGLAGGSPYEQYF.